The next 3 T cell receptor beta chains were all read from a single sample in a study of early T cells in non-severe SARS-CoV-2 infection. One entry per CDR3 protein, called by TCRdb with MiXCR from the 5' RACE reads. The repertoire has about 44,000 distinct CDR3 sequences, roughly 23% of them found once; the top ten carry around 5%. Sample: whole blood, taken at baseline. Every receptor here comes from an adult who was a healthcare worker with PCR-confirmed SARS-CoV-2 infection or an uninfected control (not recorded which).

J is TRBJ2-7 and V is TRBV18; D ambiguous. CDR3 length: 14 amino acids. The germline V gene encodes CDR1 KGHSH and CDR2 LQKENI. Trimming removed 4 bases at V and 1 base at J, with 11 bases between. In DNA, the CDR3 is TGTGCCAGCTCACTAAAGTCCCTTTCCTACGAGCAGTACTTC. The encoded protein is CASSLKSLSYEQYF.

The rearrangement joins TRBV5-1 to TRBJ1-1; 9 bases match TRBD1. The CDR3 has 14 amino acids. Trimming removed 3 bases from V and 5 bases from J; junction bases left unmatched: 5. Germline V CDR1 and CDR2: SGHRS, YFSETQ. Here the CDR3 DNA reads TGCGCCAGCAGCTCAACAGGGGGCTGGACTGAAGCTTTCTTT. Translated: CASSSTGGWTEAFF.

V and J are TRBV3-1 and TRBJ2-7; tentatively, D is TRBD2 (6 bases). CDR1 and CDR2 (germline): LGHDT, YNNKEL (reference sequence). The CDR3 is 15 residues long. Trimming shortened V by 3 bases and J by 0 bases, and 12 bases separated the two germline ends. CDR3 sequence (DNA): TGTGCCAGCAGCCAGCGGGACGGTAGCTCCTACGAGCAGTACTTC. As protein: CASSQRDGSSYEQYF.